This T cell receptor beta chain was obtained from a study of blood T cell repertoires in COVID-19. Study summary: COVID-19 samples from acute and convalescent phases originated in the United States, Italy and Spain.

Original analysis: Estimated nucleated cell counts came from reference gene primer amplification. The assay was immunoSEQ multiplex PCR, and TCRdb's table has in-frame clones only and misses some. V, J and clone size were drawn from that table, and D and trimming were deduced from the DNA. The sample lists around 150,000 clones, around 80% occurring once. This clone was observed once. The TCR comes from a man between 60 and 70 years old who had recovered from COVID-19. The specimen sequenced was peripheral blood.

The CDR3: CASSQDPGTTQYF. The CDR3 nucleotides read TGCGCCAGCAGCCAAGATCCGGGGACAACGCAGTATTTT. The V and J genes are TRBV4-3 and TRBJ2-3; D is perhaps TRBD1 (6 bases). V shed 0 bases and J shed 9 bases, with 10 bases lying between them. The CDR3 runs to 13 residues. Germline V CDR1 and CDR2: LGHNA, YSLEER.